This passage covers 12 T cell receptor beta chains from one sample sequenced in a study of siplizumab effects on memory and regulatory T cells. Sequencing was performed with immunoSEQ multiplex PCR; in TCRdb, only in-frame clones are kept and a portion is missing. The sample lists fewer than 120,000 clones; 92% were seen once. Sequenced: CD4+ T cells sorted from blood. These receptors were collected from a human donor in good health.

The rearrangement joins TRBV18 to TRBJ2-7, with TRBD1 identical over 11 bases. CDR1 is KGHSH and CDR2 is LQKENI in the germline V gene. The ends lost 3 bases at V and 6 bases at J; junction bases unmatched: 4. This CDR3 comprises 14 residues. The CDR3 protein is CASSPGQGVFEQYF. DNA of the CDR3: TGTGCCAGCTCACCGGGACAGGGGGTATTCGAGCAGTACTTC.

The V gene is TRBV6-5, the J gene TRBJ2-7; TRBD1 might be the D (6 bases). The CDR3 sequence is 13 residues long. V was shortened by 8 bases and J by 5 bases, with 16 bases between the two germline ends. CDR1 and CDR2 (germline): MNHEY, SVGAGI. DNA of the CDR3: TGTGCCAGCCGCAGGGGCGGCATAGACGAGCAGTACTTC. This encodes CASRRGGIDEQYF.

This clone was picked up a small number of times. The chain is built from TRBV19 and TRBJ1-4, with D unresolved. The CDR3 length is 14 residues. CDR1 is LNHDA, CDR2 SQIVND, per germline (reference sequence). V gave up 6 bases and J gave up 0 bases, with 8 bases separating them. The CDR3, as DNA: TGTGCCAGTAGGGCAGGCACAACTAATGAAAAACTGTTTTTT. Translating gives CASRAGTTNEKLFF. Full variable domain (missing parts from reference TRBV19 and TRBJ1-4): DGGITQSPKYLFRKEGQNVTLSCEQNLNHDAMYWYRQDPGQGLRLIYYSQIVNDFQKGDIAEGYSVSREKKESFPLTVTSAQKNPTAFYLCASRAGTTNEKLFFGSGTQLSVL.

This clone was detected once. The chain combines TRBV2 with TRBJ1-6, with D possibly matching TRBD1 (6 bases). The CDR3 sequence is 16 residues long. Trimming stripped 1 base from V and 7 bases from J, with 14 bases between. Germline CDR1 SNHLY, CDR2 FYNNEI. The CDR3 is CASSEVGTRGNSPLHF. DNA for the CDR3: TGTGCCAGCAGTGAAGTAGGGACACGGGGAAATTCACCCCTCCACTTT.

The chain joins TRBV6-5 to TRBJ1-5, with D perhaps matching TRBD1 (6 bases). CDR1 MNHEY and CDR2 SVGAGI come from the germline V gene. Trimming cost V 5 bases and J 5 bases, with 13 bases left between them. The CDR3 spans 14 residues. In nucleotides, the CDR3 is TGTGCCAGCAGTGAGTCGGGGGCGGATCAGCCCCAGCATTTT. It translates to CASSESGADQPQHF.

This rearrangement joins TRBV28 to TRBJ1-4, with D tentatively TRBD1 (5 bases). The CDR3 extends over 13 amino acids. The germline V and J ends were trimmed by 6 bases and 6 bases, with 11 bases remaining between them. Germline CDR1 and CDR2: MDHEN and SYDVKM. The CDR3 sequence is CASRGGLDEKLFF. CDR3 DNA: TGTGCCAGCAGGGGGGGGTTGGATGAAAAACTGTTTTTT.

The rearrangement links TRBV6-1 to TRBJ1-2; 7 bases map to TRBD1. The CDR3 extends over 13 amino acids. V lost 3 bases to trimming and J lost 4 bases; unmatched junction nucleotides: 2. The V gene's germline CDR1 is MNHNS and CDR2 SASEGT. The CDR3 DNA reads TGTGCCAGCAGTGACAGGGGGGGCTATGGCTACACCTTC. This translates into CASSDRGGYGYTF.

The gene calls are TRBV14 and TRBJ1-5, with D possibly matching TRBD1 (6 bases). V was cut by 2 bases and J by 5 bases, with 10 bases left in between. This CDR3 spans 14 amino acids. CDR1 and CDR2 (germline): SGHDN, FVKESK. The CDR3 nucleotides read TGTGCCAGCAGCCAAAAGACAGGAGATCAGCCCCAGCATTTT. It encodes CASSQKTGDQPQHF. The variable domain in full, with the rest retrieved from reference TRBV14 and TRBJ1-5, is EAGVTQFPSHSVIEKGQTVTLRCDPISGHDNLYWYRRVMGKEIKFLLHFVKESKQDESGMPNNRFLAERTGGTYSTLKVQPAELEDSGVYFCASSQKTGDQPQHFGDGTRLSIL.

The rearrangement uses TRBV5-1 and TRBJ2-1, with D perhaps matching TRBD1 (5 bases). The length of the CDR3 is 15 residues. CDR1 is SGHRS, CDR2 YFSETQ, per germline. V was trimmed by 4 bases and J by 3 bases, leaving 14 bases between them. Written as DNA, the CDR3 is TGCGCCAGCAGCGTCACCCTGACAGACTACAATGAGCAGTTCTTC. This gives the protein CASSVTLTDYNEQFF.

The chain uses TRBV10-3 and TRBJ2-4; tentatively, D is TRBD1 or TRBD2 (5 bases each). V was clipped by 0 bases and J by 4 bases, with 10 bases between them. The CDR3 loop spans 15 amino acids. Germline loops: CDR1 ENHRY, CDR2 SYGVKD. For the CDR3, the DNA is TGTGCCATCAGTGAGTCGGGGGACCCTAAAAACATTCAGTACTTC. Translating it yields CAISESGDPKNIQYF.

V gene TRBV4-1 combines with J gene TRBJ2-3; D gene ambiguous. The V gene's germline CDR1 is MGHRA and CDR2 YSYEKL. The ends were cut back, 0 bases at V and 1 base at J, with 11 bases in the middle. The CDR3 runs 16 residues. The CDR3 nucleotides are TGCGCCAGCAGCCAAGACGCGTCAGCCGGCACAGATACGCAGTATTTT. Translating it yields CASSQDASAGTDTQYF.

The CDR3 here is CASSLEGRGNTEAFF. CDR3 coding DNA: TGTGCCAGCAGCTTAGAGGGTCGGGGCAACACTGAAGCTTTCTTT. The chain carries TRBV11-2 and TRBJ1-1, with D possibly TRBD1 on 5 matching bases. Germline CDR1 is SGHAT and CDR2 is FQNNGV. The CDR3 is made up of 15 amino acids. V lost 0 bases, J lost 2 bases, and 10 bases lay in between.